This T cell receptor (beta chain) was retrieved from a study of control samples from healthy donors and cancer patients (dated by TCRdb to the early 2020s). Spanning cysteine to phenylalanine, the CDR3 consists of 14 amino acids. Only the CDR3 region is kept as DNA, spanning 42 bases read in frame from base 1. Trimming removed 8 bases from V and 5 bases from J, leaving 15 bases between the germline ends. According to the germline V gene (reference sequence), CDR1 reads SEHNR and CDR2 reads FQNEAQ. Receptor libraries were prepared by the immunoSEQ multiplex PCR assay. As stored in TCRdb, this immuneACCESS dataset retains in-frame rearrangements with V and J assigned. A fraction of the clones does not appear; measured against another copy, unresolved V genes explain less than half of the discrepancy, and the remainder lacks a known reason. Here the sample has fewer than 60,000 clones; 85% to 95% occur a single time. In total, the top ten clones hold about 2.4% of the sample.

This clone was counted once. The clone's antigen remains unknown. One base away there is no much larger clone; base qualities are not given. The sequencing sample was made of blood. The chain is encoded by TRBV7-9 joined to TRBJ2-2, with no D gene named confidently. This receptor was taken from a man younger than 45 in good health. The CDR3 region: CASLHPGSTGELFF. The sequenced DNA: TGTGCCAGCCTTCACCCCGGGTCGACCGGGGAGCTGTTTTTT.